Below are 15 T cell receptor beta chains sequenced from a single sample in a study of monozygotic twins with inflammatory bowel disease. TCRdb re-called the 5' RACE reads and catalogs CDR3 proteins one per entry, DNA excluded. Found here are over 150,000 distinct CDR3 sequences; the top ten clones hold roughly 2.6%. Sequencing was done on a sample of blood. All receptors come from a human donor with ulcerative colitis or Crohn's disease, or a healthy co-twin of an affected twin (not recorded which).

The CDR3 protein is CASSLPGQGASGYTF. The chain is built from TRBV25-1 and TRBJ1-2; TCRdb indicates TRBD1, and absent DNA this call remains unverified. The V gene's germline CDR1 is MGHDK and CDR2 SYGVNS. The CDR3 is 15 amino acids.

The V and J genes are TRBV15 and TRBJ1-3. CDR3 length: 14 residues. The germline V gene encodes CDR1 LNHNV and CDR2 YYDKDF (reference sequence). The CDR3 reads CATSRANSGNTIYF.

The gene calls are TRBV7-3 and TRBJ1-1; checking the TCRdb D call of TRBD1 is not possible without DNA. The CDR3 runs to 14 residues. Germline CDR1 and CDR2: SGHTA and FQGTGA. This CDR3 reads CASSPGQVNTEAFF.

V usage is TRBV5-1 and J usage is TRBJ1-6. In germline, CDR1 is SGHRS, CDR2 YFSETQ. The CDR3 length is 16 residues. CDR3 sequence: CASSLAGSSYNSPLHF.

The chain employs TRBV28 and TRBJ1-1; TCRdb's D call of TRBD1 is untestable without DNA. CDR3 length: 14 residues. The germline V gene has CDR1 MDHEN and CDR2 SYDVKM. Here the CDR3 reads CASSFYRMNTEAFF.

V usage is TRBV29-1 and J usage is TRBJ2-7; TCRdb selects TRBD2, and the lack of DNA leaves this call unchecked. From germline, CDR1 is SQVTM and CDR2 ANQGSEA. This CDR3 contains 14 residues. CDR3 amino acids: CSVGEGDSSYEQYF.

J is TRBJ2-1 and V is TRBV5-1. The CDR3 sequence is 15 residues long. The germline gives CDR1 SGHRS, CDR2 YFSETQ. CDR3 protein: CASSADSSSYNEQFF.

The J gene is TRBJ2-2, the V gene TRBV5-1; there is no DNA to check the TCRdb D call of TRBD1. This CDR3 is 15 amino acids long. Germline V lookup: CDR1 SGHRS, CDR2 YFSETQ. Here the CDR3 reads CASSLVAGGGGELFF.

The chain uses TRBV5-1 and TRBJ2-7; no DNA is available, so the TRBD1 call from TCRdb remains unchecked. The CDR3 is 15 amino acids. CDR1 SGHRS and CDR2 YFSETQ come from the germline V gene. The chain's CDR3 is CASSLGAQGVNEQYF.

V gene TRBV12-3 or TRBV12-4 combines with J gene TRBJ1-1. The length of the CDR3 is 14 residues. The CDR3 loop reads CASSFDTWNTEAFF.

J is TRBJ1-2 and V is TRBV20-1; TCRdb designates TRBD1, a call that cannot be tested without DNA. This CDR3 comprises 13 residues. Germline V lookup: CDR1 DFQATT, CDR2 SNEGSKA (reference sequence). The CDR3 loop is CSAEREGGYGYTF.

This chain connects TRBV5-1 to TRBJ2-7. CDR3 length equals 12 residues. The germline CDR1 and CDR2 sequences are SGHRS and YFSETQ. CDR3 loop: CASSPDGYEQYF.

The CDR3 sequence is CASSLKASWGDYGYTF. The chain couples TRBV5-1 to TRBJ1-2. The CDR3 totals 16 residues. Germline V lookup: CDR1 SGHRS, CDR2 YFSETQ.

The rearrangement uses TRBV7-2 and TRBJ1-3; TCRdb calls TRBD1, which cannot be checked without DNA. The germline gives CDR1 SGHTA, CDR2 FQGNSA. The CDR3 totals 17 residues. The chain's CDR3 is CASSFPRNRAGGNTIYF.

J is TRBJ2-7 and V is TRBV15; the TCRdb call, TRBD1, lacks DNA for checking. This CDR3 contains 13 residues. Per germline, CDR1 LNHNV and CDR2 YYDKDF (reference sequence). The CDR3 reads CATSRGDRDEQYF.